This T cell receptor beta chain was sequenced in a study of vaccination and CD4 T cells after COVID-19. Notes on this clonotype: Its specificity is unknown.

Treatment defined: approximately nine-day PBMC culture with coronavirus spike peptide pools or control peptides (ViraFEST assay). Peptide pool stimulation in ViraFEST expanded antigen-specific T cells, whose TCRs were then sequenced. IL-2 (about 10 IU/ml) and peptide pools (approximately 10 ug/ml) were added to cultures of approximately 2.2 million PBMCs per well. Germline values: CDR1 SNHLY, CDR2 FYNNEI. V dropped 1 base and J dropped 0; count of bases not matched to a gene: 4. The CDR3 totals 16 residues. The Oncomine TCR Beta short-read assay sequenced DNA from cultured CD4+ T cells. One entry per CDR3 protein, called by TCRdb with MiXCR from the PCR reads. The sample yields 10,000 to 13,000 distinct CDR3 sequences, 77% seen once.

The TCR originated in a human donor who had recovered from COVID-19. V gene TRBV2 combines with J gene TRBJ2-7; 9 bases agree with TRBD2. Sample: CD4+ T cells from blood, cultured in vitro. In DNA, the CDR3 is TGTGCCAGCAGTGAAGGGCGCGGGAGGGGCTCCTACGAGCAGTACTTC. It yields the protein CASSEGRGRGSYEQYF.